This entry lists 22 T cell receptor beta chains sequenced from one sample in a study of T-cell memory formation after mild COVID-19. TCRdb re-analysed the 5' RACE reads in MiXCR, keeping a single row per CDR3 protein. The sample carries around 340,000 distinct CDR3 sequences, around 20% recorded once. Sequencing was carried out using PBMCs or a T cell subset sorted from them (not recorded which). These receptors originate from an adult woman who had mild COVID-19 (a few samples of this study predate the infection). Cell type and time point are not known.

On this clonotype: A read error is possible here, since a much larger clone lies one base away. The chain joins TRBV7-9 to TRBJ2-3, with D uncertain. The CDR3 has 12 residues. The germline V gene encodes CDR1 SEHNR and CDR2 FQNEAQ (reference sequence). The V end lost 5 bases, the J end lost 4 bases, and 7 bases lay between the germline ends. CDR3 sequence: CASSPFPDTQYF. The CDR3 nucleotides read TGTGCCAGCAGCCCCTTCCCAGATACGCAGTATTTT.

There are a few counts of this clonotype. The chain joins TRBV6-6 to TRBJ2-7, with TRBD2 matching 9 bases. The ends lost 6 bases at V and 6 bases at J; junction bases unmatched: 9. The CDR3 spans 14 residues. Germline CDR1 is MNHNY and CDR2 is SVGAGI (reference sequence). The CDR3 DNA reads TGTGCCAGCAGCGAAATAGCGGGAGTGGTCGAGCAGTACTTC. Protein: CASSEIAGVVEQYF.

The chain uses TRBV27 and TRBJ1-5, with 7 positions matching TRBD1. CDR3 size: 15 residues. With V trimmed by 6 bases and J by 5 bases, 10 bases remained unmatched. The germline CDR1 and CDR2 sequences are MNHEY and SMNVEV (reference sequence). The CDR3 bases are TGTGCCAGCAGCCATCGGAAGGGGGCAGATCAGCCCCAGCATTTT. This encodes CASSHRKGADQPQHF.

The chain has TRBV12-3 or TRBV12-4 and TRBJ2-2, with D possibly matching TRBD2 (6 bases). This CDR3 region has 13 residues. Trimming removed 5 bases at V and 7 bases at J, with 11 bases between. DNA of the CDR3: TGTGCCAGCAGTCCGGGACTCTACGGGGAGCTGTTTTTT. It translates to CASSPGLYGELFF.

The chain is built from TRBV5-6 and TRBJ2-3; no reliable D call. V lost 0 bases, J lost 4 bases, and 12 bases lay in between. Germline CDR1 is SGHDT and CDR2 is YYEEEE. The CDR3 length is 15 residues. The CDR3: CASSLVRARPDTQYF. The CDR3, as DNA: TGTGCCAGCAGCTTGGTCCGGGCTAGGCCAGATACGCAGTATTTT.

This clonotype came up a few times. V usage is TRBV3-1 and J usage is TRBJ1-6; D perhaps matches TRBD1 (5 bases). This CDR3 region has 18 residues. Germline V gene sequence: CDR1 LGHDT, CDR2 YNNKEL (reference sequence). The V end was cut by 4 bases, the J end by 0 bases, with 16 bases between. CDR3 in amino acids: CASSPRLTAASYNSPLHF. The CDR3 nucleotides are TGTGCCAGCAGCCCCCGACTGACAGCGGCCTCCTATAATTCACCCCTCCACTTT.

In this sample, this clonotype turned up a few times. This chain connects TRBV9 to TRBJ2-7, with D perhaps TRBD1 or TRBD2 (5 bases each). V was pared by 4 bases and J by 7 bases, with 15 bases between. Germline loops: CDR1 SGDLS, CDR2 YYNGEE. The CDR3 has 13 residues. The CDR3 loop is CASSPDPGREQYF. CDR3 in DNA: TGTGCCAGCAGCCCAGACCCGGGACGTGAGCAGTACTTC.

This clonotype was picked up a small number of times. This rearrangement joins TRBV7-2 to TRBJ1-5; D is possibly TRBD1 (5 bases). V was cut by 1 base and J by 7 bases, with 14 bases left in between. This CDR3 is built from 15 residues. Germline CDR1 is SGHTA and CDR2 is FQGNSA. CDR3 protein: CASSLGLLGQQPQHF. In DNA form, the CDR3 reads TGTGCCAGCAGCTTAGGGTTGTTGGGGCAACAGCCCCAGCATTTT.

This clonotype was observed a few times. The chain uses TRBV6-2 or TRBV6-3 and TRBJ2-5, with 7 bases matching TRBD2. This CDR3 region has 14 residues. The V and J ends lost 3 bases and 3 bases, in that order; junction bases with no gene match: 4. Germline V gives CDR1 MNHEY, CDR2 SVGEGT. CDR3 sequence reads: CASSYLREEETQYF. CDR3 DNA: TGTGCCAGCAGTTATCTCCGGGAGGAAGAGACCCAGTACTTC.

The rearrangement links TRBV4-1 to TRBJ2-2; D is unresolved. From germline, CDR1 is MGHRA and CDR2 YSYEKL. There are 14 residues in the CDR3. Trimming stripped 1 base from V and 5 bases from J, with 8 bases between. In DNA, the CDR3 is TGCGCCAGCAGCCAAGCAAGCAGTACCGGGGAGCTGTTTTTT. Its protein product is CASSQASSTGELFF.

Ten or more counts support this clonotype. This sequence joins TRBV10-3 and TRBJ2-7; no clear D. The CDR3 contains 11 residues. Germline V lookup: CDR1 ENHRY, CDR2 SYGVKD. Deletions cut 4 bases from V and 4 bases from J, with 5 bases between. CDR3 loop: CAISGTYEQYF. The CDR3 region has the DNA TGTGCCATCAGTGGCACATACGAGCAGTACTTC.

This clonotype was found a few times. The chain couples TRBV12-3 or TRBV12-4 to TRBJ2-2; no clear D gene. The CDR3 length is 13 residues. Between the trimmed V and J ends, which lost 7 bases and 6 bases, there was a span of 12 bases. CDR3 sequence (DNA): TGTGCCAGCAACATTAGGTTGGCCGGGGAGCTGTTTTTT. The encoded protein is CASNIRLAGELFF.

The chain recombines TRBV6-5 with TRBJ2-1; tentatively, D is TRBD1 (7 bases). This CDR3 contains 15 residues. The V gene's germline CDR1 is MNHEY and CDR2 SVGAGI. Trimming removed 5 bases from V and 0 bases from J, with 11 bases in between. CDR3 loop: CASSVQGGSYNEQFF. The CDR3 coding sequence is TGTGCCAGCAGTGTGCAGGGGGGCTCCTACAATGAGCAGTTCTTC.

This clonotype was counted at least ten times. The J gene is TRBJ2-1, the V gene TRBV24-1, with 9 bases fitting TRBD2. The CDR3 is 16 residues long. Germline V gives CDR1 KGHDR, CDR2 SFDVKD. V was clipped by 1 base and J by 6 bases; unmatched bases: 6. CDR3 region: CATSDFWRGGRNEQFF. The CDR3 DNA reads TGTGCCACCAGTGATTTCTGGCGGGGGGGCCGCAATGAGCAGTTCTTC.

The chain recombines TRBV25-1 with TRBJ2-1; perhaps TRBD1 as D (6 bases). The V and J ends lost 7 bases and 9 bases respectively, with 10 bases between them. Looked up from germline, CDR1 is MGHDK and CDR2 is SYGVNS. The CDR3 is 11 amino acids. CDR3 amino acids: CASTEGVEQFF. DNA for the CDR3: TGTGCCAGCACAGAGGGGGTTGAGCAGTTCTTC.

This clonotype came up a few times. The V gene is TRBV7-8, the J gene TRBJ2-7; D gene uncertain. V was pared by 6 bases and J by 5 bases, with 14 bases between. Germline lookup yields CDR1 SGHVS and CDR2 FQNEAQ. There are 13 residues in the CDR3. The CDR3 region is CASRTPDDHEQYF. As DNA, the CDR3 is TGTGCCAGCAGGACCCCTGATGACCACGAGCAGTACTTC.

The rearrangement links TRBV20-1 to TRBJ2-1, with 8 nucleotides matching TRBD1. The ends lost 5 bases at V and 2 bases at J; junction bases unmatched: 5. The CDR3 spans 14 residues. The germline V gene has CDR1 DFQATT and CDR2 SNEGSKA (reference sequence). Here the CDR3 DNA reads TGCAGTGCTCGCCCGGGACAGGCCTACAATGAGCAGTTCTTC. Residues: CSARPGQAYNEQFF.

This clonotype was seen many times. The V and J genes are TRBV6-6 and TRBJ2-2; the D is unclear. Germline loops: CDR1 MNHNY, CDR2 SVGAGI (reference sequence). The CDR3 has 14 amino acids. Trimming took 0 bases from V and 6 from J, leaving 8 bases between them. The chain's CDR3 is CASSYSWGAGELFF. DNA of the CDR3: TGTGCCAGCAGTTACTCGTGGGGTGCCGGGGAGCTGTTTTTT.

This clonotype was counted only a few times. The V and J genes are TRBV20-1 and TRBJ1-4, with D uncertain. This CDR3 is 12 amino acids long. The germline gives CDR1 DFQATT, CDR2 SNEGSKA (reference sequence). Trimming shortened V by 6 bases and J by 8 bases, and 13 bases separated the two germline ends. Here the CDR3 DNA reads TGCAGTGCGGGTTCTCTAGGAGAAAAACTGTTTTTT. This codes for CSAGSLGEKLFF.

This clonotype was seen a few times. The chain links TRBV29-1 to TRBJ2-5; 7 bases align to TRBD2. Trimming took 5 bases from V and 4 from J; bases not matched to a gene: 7. There are 13 residues in the CDR3. Germline V gene lookup returns CDR1 SQVTM and CDR2 ANQGSEA. CDR3: CSVYGGSGETQYF. In nucleotides, the CDR3 is TGCAGCGTTTACGGGGGGAGTGGAGAGACCCAGTACTTC.

This clonotype was seen more than once but under ten times. The chain joins TRBV12-3 or TRBV12-4 to TRBJ1-5; the match to TRBD1 covers 9 bases. The length of the CDR3 is 13 residues. The junction had 1 base not matched to a gene; V was cut back by 3 bases and J by 7 bases. Written as DNA, the CDR3 is TGTGCCAGCAGTTTCGGACAGGGGCAGCCCCAGCATTTT. Amino acid sequence: CASSFGQGQPQHF.

The chain has TRBV23-1 and TRBJ1-5; D is unresolved. TRBV23-1 is designated an ORF whose function remains uncertain. The V and J ends lost 4 bases and 11 bases respectively, with 9 bases between them. The CDR3 spans 11 residues. The CDR3 region has the DNA TGCGCCAGCAGTCCAGGAGCGGCCCAGCATTTT. This encodes CASSPGAAQHF.